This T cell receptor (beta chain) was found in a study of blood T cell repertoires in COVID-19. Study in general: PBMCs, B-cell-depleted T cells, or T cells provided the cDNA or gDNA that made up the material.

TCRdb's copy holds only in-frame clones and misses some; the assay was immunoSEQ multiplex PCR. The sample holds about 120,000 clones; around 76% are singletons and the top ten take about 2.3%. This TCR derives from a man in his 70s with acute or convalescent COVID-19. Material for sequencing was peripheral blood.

The CDR3 sequence: CASSLWGTPRWDTEAFF. The CDR3 DNA follows: TGTGCCAGCAGCTTGTGGGGGACTCCAAGATGGGACACTGAAGCTTTCTTT. This chain joins TRBV5-6 and TRBJ1-1; a weak D match, TRBD1 (5 bases). This CDR3 contains 17 residues. Germline V gene data show CDR1 as SGHDT and CDR2 as YYEEEE. Between the trimmed V and J ends, which lost 1 base and 3 bases, there was a span of 19 bases.